These 30 T cell receptor beta chains originate from one sample sequenced in a study of molecular identifiers for immune sequencing clone quantification. TCRdb independently ran MiXCR on the PCR reads; one entry per CDR3 protein. In the table there are fewer than 70,000 distinct CDR3 sequences, less than 20% of which are singletons. Material for sequencing was naive CD8+ T cells from blood, with Jurkat cell RNA spiked in. Subset denoted: FACS-sorted CD8+CD4-CCR7+CD45RA+ naive T cells. Receptors were obtained from a human donor in good health. Some libraries in this study had Jurkat cell RNA spiked in.

In this sample, this clonotype turned up many times. The chain joins TRBV13 to TRBJ2-7; 11 nucleotides agree with TRBD2. The CDR3 contains 19 residues. With 2 bases clipped from V and 2 bases from J, the junction kept 14 bases outside the gene matches. CDR1 is PRHDT, CDR2 FYEKMQ, per germline (reference sequence). The CDR3 nucleotides are TGTGCCAGCAGCTTATCCTCGGGACTAGCGGAAAACCTACCCTACGAGCAGTACTTC. This gives the protein CASSLSSGLAENLPYEQYF.

This clonotype was seen at least ten times. The J gene is TRBJ2-5, the V gene TRBV28, with D possibly called TRBD1 or TRBD2 (5 bases each). The CDR3 has 16 residues. Germline CDR1 reads MDHEN; CDR2 reads SYDVKM. V shed 7 bases and J shed 2 bases, with 20 bases lying between them. CDR3 sequence reads: CASIPRPGTQQETQYF. CDR3 sequence (DNA): TGTGCCAGCATACCTAGACCCGGGACCCAGCAAGAGACCCAGTACTTC.

The table lists this clonotype with many counts. The V and J genes are TRBV2 and TRBJ2-5; 9 nucleotides align to TRBD1. The germline V gene encodes CDR1 SNHLY and CDR2 FYNNEI. Germline trimming cut 8 bases from V and 2 bases from J; bases unmatched to any gene: 12. CDR3 length: 16 residues. The CDR3 spells CASGETQGAGQETQYF. In DNA form, the CDR3 reads TGTGCCAGCGGAGAGACACAGGGGGCGGGTCAAGAGACCCAGTACTTC.

This clonotype was found many times. V usage is TRBV27 and J usage is TRBJ2-5, with 7 bases lining up with TRBD2. The CDR3 spans 15 residues. Germline V lookup: CDR1 MNHEY, CDR2 SMNVEV (reference sequence). V dropped 2 bases and J dropped 1; count of bases not matched to a gene: 4. The CDR3 DNA reads as TGTGCCAGCAGTTTACGGGCTAGCGGCCAAGAGACCCAGTACTTC. Protein sequence: CASSLRASGQETQYF.

Concerning this clonotype: A much larger clone lies a single base off, so this may be a read error. The chain uses TRBV27 and TRBJ2-5, with TRBD2 matching 7 bases. V dropped 5 bases and J dropped 5; count of bases not matched to a gene: 11. The CDR3 totals 15 residues. In germline, CDR1 is MNHEY, CDR2 SMNVEV (reference sequence). The CDR3 DNA reads as TGTGCCAGCAGTGGATTTCCGGGGGGAATGGAGACCCAGTACTTC. Translation: CASSGFPGGMETQYF.

Concerning this clonotype: This may come from a read error, since a much larger clone is one base off. The CDR3 does not close with the conserved phenylalanine or tryptophan, likely indicating a read error. The chain links TRBV9 to TRBJ1-5; D unclear. With 3 bases removed from V and 4 bases from J, the gap between germline ends came to 11 bases. Germline V gene lookup returns CDR1 SGDLS and CDR2 YYNGEE. The length of the CDR3 is 14 residues. The CDR3, as DNA: TGTGCCAGCAGCGCGGGGTTCCTAAATCAGCCCCAGCATCTT. Translation gives CASSAGFLNQPQHL.

Many counts were recorded for this clonotype. V is TRBV19 and J is TRBJ2-3; D possibly corresponds to TRBD1 (6 bases). Germline V lookup: CDR1 LNHDA, CDR2 SQIVND (reference sequence). The CDR3 runs to 14 residues. Trimming shortened V by 6 bases and J by 2 bases, and 12 bases separated the two germline ends. DNA for the CDR3: TGTGCCAGTAGCCAGACAGGTCTCACAGATACGCAGTATTTT. Its protein product is CASSQTGLTDTQYF.

This clonotype was detected ten times or more. This rearrangement joins TRBV7-2 to TRBJ2-1; TRBD2 matches at 9 bases. The germline CDR1 and CDR2 sequences are SGHTA and FQGNSA. The CDR3 runs to 15 residues. Trimming removed 0 bases from V and 6 bases from J; junction bases left unmatched: 3. The CDR3 region is CASSLALAGRNEQFF. The CDR3 coding sequence is TGTGCCAGCAGCTTAGCGCTAGCGGGACGCAATGAGCAGTTCTTC.

There are a few counts of this clonotype. Given a much more abundant clone one base away, this may be a read error. This chain links TRBV4-2 with TRBJ2-4; TRBD1 matches at 9 bases. The germline CDR1 and CDR2 sequences are LGHNA and YNFKEQ. This CDR3 is built from 18 residues. Losses at the gene ends were 1 base for V and 5 bases for J; bases not matched to a gene: 12. The CDR3 sequence is CASSQAVVGTGGQNIQYF. CDR3 coding DNA: TGTGCCAGCAGCCAAGCCGTCGTTGGTACAGGGGGCCAAAACATTCAGTACTTC.

The V and J genes are TRBV29-1 and TRBJ2-1, with D unresolved. The CDR3 loop spans 11 amino acids. V was shortened by 0 bases and J by 5 bases, with 2 bases between the two germline ends. From germline, CDR1 is SQVTM and CDR2 ANQGSEA. The CDR3 here is CSVEDHNEQFF. The CDR3 region has the DNA TGCAGCGTTGAAGACCACAATGAGCAGTTCTTC.

The CDR3 DNA reads TGTGCCAGCAGCTTAGGCCTAAGCGGGAGTTCCTACAATGAGCAGTTCTTC. Translated, it gives CASSLGLSGSSYNEQFF. V and J are TRBV13 and TRBJ2-1, with 8 bases fitting TRBD2. Germline CDR1 is PRHDT and CDR2 is FYEKMQ (reference sequence). V shed 0 bases and J 1 base; nucleotides not matched to a gene: 5. CDR3 length: 17 residues.

This clonotype showed up many times. The chain combines TRBV10-3 with TRBJ2-5, with D perhaps being TRBD1 or TRBD2 (5 bases each). This CDR3 spans 17 amino acids. The germline V gene has CDR1 ENHRY and CDR2 SYGVKD. V lost 2 bases and J lost 3, with 19 bases in between. The CDR3: CAISERSSLGTEETQYF. CDR3 DNA: TGTGCCATCAGTGAGCGAAGTTCTCTAGGGACCGAAGAGACCCAGTACTTC.

This clonotype was seen many times. V usage is TRBV27 and J usage is TRBJ2-7; TRBD2 aligns across 12 bases. This CDR3 has 14 residues. The V and J ends lost 6 bases and 7 bases, in that order; junction bases with no gene match: 7. Germline-derived CDR1 and CDR2 are MNHEY and SMNVEV (reference sequence). CDR3 coding DNA: TGTGCCAGCAGACACACTAGCGGGAGGCGTGAGCAGTACTTC. It specifies CASRHTSGRREQYF.

The chain couples TRBV9 to TRBJ1-2, with TRBD1 identical over 10 bases. CDR1 and CDR2 from the germline V gene are SGDLS and YYNGEE. V shed 0 bases, J shed 4 bases, and the junction held 3 bases outside the gene matches. The CDR3 has 15 amino acids. The CDR3 is CASSVDGTGVYGYTF. CDR3 bases: TGTGCCAGCAGCGTAGACGGGACAGGGGTCTATGGCTACACCTTC.

This clonotype came up many times. Relative to the germline gene, one junction end is altered; a read error may explain this. V gene TRBV7-2 combines with J gene TRBJ1-1; D not certain. The CDR3 length is 11 residues. Germline CDR1 and CDR2: SGHTA and FQGNSA. Here the CDR3 DNA reads TGTGCCAGCAGCTTAGGAAAGGACGACCAATTT. This codes for CASSLGKDDQF.

This clonotype was seen at least ten times. This chain's CDR3 is CASSLDSSEANYGYTF. The CDR3 nucleotides read TGTGCCAGCAGCTTAGACAGCTCAGAAGCTAACTATGGCTACACCTTC. V is TRBV7-9 and J is TRBJ1-2; D gene unclear. Germline lookup yields CDR1 SEHNR and CDR2 FQNEAQ (reference sequence). This CDR3 comprises 16 residues. V was trimmed by 1 base and J by 0 bases, leaving 12 bases between them.

CDR3 sequence: CASSSTSGDLETQYF. CDR3 DNA sequence: TGTGCCAGCAGCTCAACCTCCGGGGACCTGGAGACCCAGTACTTC. The chain combines TRBV11-2 with TRBJ2-5, with D perhaps given as TRBD1 or TRBD2 (5 bases each). Trimming removed 4 bases from V and 5 bases from J, with 17 bases in between. CDR1 and CDR2 from the germline V gene are SGHAT and FQNNGV. The CDR3 totals 15 residues.

As regards this clonotype: The junction differs from germline at one of its ends, possibly a read error. The V and J genes are TRBV30 and TRBJ2-1; 9 nucleotides agree with TRBD2. This CDR3 has 16 residues. CDR1 is GTSNPN and CDR2 is SVGIG in the germline V gene (reference sequence). CDR3 DNA: TGTGCCTGGAGTATTCAGGCGGGAGGGCCCTACAATGAGCGGTTCTTC. This codes for CAWSIQAGGPYNERFF.

This clonotype came up many times. The rearrangement links TRBV3-1 to TRBJ2-7; weak D call: TRBD2 (6 bases). The length of the CDR3 is 15 residues. The V and J ends lost 5 bases and 0 bases respectively, with 14 bases between them. Germline CDR1 reads LGHDT; CDR2 reads YNNKEL (reference sequence). CDR3 in DNA: TGTGCCAGCAGCTCGGACTATACGAGCTCCTACGAGCAGTACTTC. Protein product: CASSSDYTSSYEQYF.

This clonotype occurred many times. The chain joins TRBV7-9 to TRBJ2-7; 10 nucleotides agree with TRBD2. Germline V gene lookup returns CDR1 SEHNR and CDR2 FQNEAQ (reference sequence). CDR3 length: 15 amino acids. Trimming at V came to 1 base and at J to 3 bases, leaving 3 bases not matched to a gene. CDR3 in DNA: TGTGCCAGCAGCTTAGGGGCTAGCGGGGGCTACGAGCAGTACTTC. It is translated as CASSLGASGGYEQYF.

The rearrangement joins TRBV6-5 to TRBJ2-7; 10 positions match TRBD2. V gave up 5 bases and J gave up 4 bases; unmatched junction bases: 5. Germline lookup yields CDR1 MNHEY and CDR2 SVGAGI. There are 14 residues in the CDR3. CDR3 in DNA: TGTGCCAGCAGTCTAGCGGGAGTGATTTACGAGCAGTACTTC. Amino acids: CASSLAGVIYEQYF.

This clonotype was counted ten times or more. The chain has TRBV19 and TRBJ2-7; D call uncertain. CDR1 and CDR2 (germline): LNHDA, SQIVND (reference sequence). The CDR3 runs to 14 residues. Trimming left V 4 bases short and J 6 bases short, with 16 bases between. The CDR3 region is CASSTDWTTLEQYF. DNA for the CDR3: TGTGCCAGTAGTACGGATTGGACGACCCTCGAGCAGTACTTC.

Only one count was recorded for this clonotype. A much bigger clone sits one base away, suggesting this may be a read error. The J gene is TRBJ2-5, the V gene TRBV12-3 or TRBV12-4; D possibly corresponds to TRBD2 (7 bases). Trimming took off 8 bases at V and 4 bases at J, with 17 bases between the two ends. The CDR3 sequence is 14 residues long. CDR3 in DNA: TGTGCCAGCGGCCTAGGGGGGGGCCTAGAGACCCAGTACTTC. Residues: CASGLGGGLETQYF.

This clonotype was counted many times. The chain is built from TRBV27 and TRBJ2-2; D is perhaps TRBD1 (5 bases). The CDR3 consists of 13 residues. Germline CDR1 reads MNHEY; CDR2 reads SMNVEV (reference sequence). V lost 8 bases and J lost 3, with 10 bases in between. The CDR3 DNA reads TGTGCCAGCCAGGGCCTTTACACCGGGGAGCTGTTTTTT. The encoded protein is CASQGLYTGELFF.

This clonotype occurred many times. V is TRBV29-1 and J is TRBJ2-5; 11 bases fit TRBD2. Germline V gives CDR1 SQVTM, CDR2 ANQGSEA. The CDR3 loop spans 19 amino acids. V shed 0 bases and J 2 bases; nucleotides not matched to a gene: 14. The CDR3 sequence: CSVEDFILAGGQGQETQYF. The DNA for the CDR3 is TGCAGCGTTGAAGATTTTATCCTAGCGGGAGGACAGGGGCAAGAGACCCAGTACTTC.

The sample holds many counts of this clonotype. The chain joins TRBV4-1 to TRBJ2-1; maybe TRBD1 (6 bases). The V end was cut by 0 bases, the J end by 1 base, with 7 bases between. Germline V gives CDR1 MGHRA, CDR2 YSYEKL. The CDR3 extends over 15 amino acids. The CDR3 DNA reads TGCGCCAGCAGCCAAGACCAGGGGTCCTACAATGAGCAGTTCTTC. Protein product: CASSQDQGSYNEQFF.

Regarding this clonotype: This sequence may be a read error, since a much larger clone differs from it by one base. The rearrangement uses TRBV23-1 and TRBJ1-2, with 7 nucleotides matching TRBD1. TRBV23-1 is an open reading frame whose function is uncertain. This CDR3 spans 12 amino acids. This chain's CDR3 is CDWTTGSYGYTF. The CDR3 DNA follows: TGCGACTGGACGACAGGGAGCTATGGCTACACCTTC.

The J gene is TRBJ2-7, the V gene TRBV27; 11 bases align to TRBD2. With 8 bases clipped from V and 3 bases from J, the junction kept 6 bases outside the gene matches. Germline V gives CDR1 MNHEY, CDR2 SMNVEV (reference sequence). The CDR3 has 14 amino acids. The CDR3 DNA reads TGTGCCAGCTGCTCTAGCGGGAGGCTCTACGAGCAGTACTTC. It translates to CASCSSGRLYEQYF.

There are many counts of this clonotype. The gene calls are TRBV4-1 and TRBJ2-7, with TRBD2 matching over 11 bases. This CDR3 has 15 residues. The germline gives CDR1 MGHRA, CDR2 YSYEKL. Unmatched junction bases numbered 4, after V lost 0 bases and J lost 6 bases. CDR3 bases: TGCGCCAGCAGCCAAGAACTAGCGGGAGCGGGCGAGCAGTACTTC. This encodes CASSQELAGAGEQYF.

This clonotype was seen a handful of times. The rearrangement links TRBV4-3 to TRBJ2-5; D possibly corresponds to TRBD1 (7 bases). V dropped 0 bases and J dropped 5 bases, with 16 bases sitting between them. Germline V gives CDR1 LGHNA, CDR2 YSLEER. The CDR3 covers 16 residues. The CDR3 loop reads CASSQDRRRGQETQYF. As DNA, the CDR3 is TGCGCCAGCAGCCAAGATCGAAGGAGGGGGCAGGAGACCCAGTACTTC.